The sequence of this T cell receptor (beta chain) was determined in a study of control samples from healthy donors and cancer patients. The CDR3 is 14 amino acids. The germline V gene has CDR1 SGHTS and CDR2 YDEGEE. The V end was cut by 2 bases, the J end by 1 base, with 8 bases between. Clones were sequenced by immunoSEQ multiplex PCR, and TCRdb holds only the in-frame ones, with some missing. The sample lists approximately 70,000 clones, 75% to 90% occurring once. This TCR was sampled from a man aged 50 to 60 in good health. Material for sequencing was blood. This chain connects TRBV5-8 to TRBJ2-3; D remains unclear. The CDR3 region is CASSLDRGTDTQYF. CDR3 nucleotides: TGTGCCAGCAGCTTAGACCGCGGCACAGATACGCAGTATTTT.